This T cell receptor (beta chain) originates from a study of blood T cells in healthy people across ages. This clonotype came up a few times. The antigen is unknown. Together with a sample-barcoded 5' primer, a J-beta primer mix was included in a second PCR lasting about 7 to 12 cycles. Each CDR3 protein gets one entry after TCRdb re-called the 5' RACE reads with MiXCR. Among about 800,000 distinct CDR3 sequences listed, 20% to 30% were seen once. V lost 1 base and J lost 3; bases outside the gene matches: 13. Germline values: CDR1 MNHEY, CDR2 SVGAGI. This CDR3 contains 19 residues. Notes on the study in general: Strong correlation existed between TCR beta diversity and naive T cell percentage.

This same sample was also part of a study on T cells of mothers and their children.

The TCR was taken from a boy between 10 and 17 years old in good health. The sequenced material came from blood. The chain has TRBV6-5 and TRBJ2-3, with 10 bases that match TRBD2. The CDR3 DNA reads TGTGCCAGCAGTTACTTCAACGTCATAGCGGGGGGATCAACAGATACGCAGTATTTT. It encodes CASSYFNVIAGGSTDTQYF.